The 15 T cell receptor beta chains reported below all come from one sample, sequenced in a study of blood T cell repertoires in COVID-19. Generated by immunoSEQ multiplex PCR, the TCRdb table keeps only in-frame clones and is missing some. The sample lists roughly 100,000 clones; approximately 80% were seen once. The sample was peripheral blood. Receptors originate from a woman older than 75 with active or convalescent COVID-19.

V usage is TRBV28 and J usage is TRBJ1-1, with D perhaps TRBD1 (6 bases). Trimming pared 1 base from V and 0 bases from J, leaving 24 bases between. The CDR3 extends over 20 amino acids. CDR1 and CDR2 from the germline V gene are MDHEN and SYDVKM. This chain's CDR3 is CASSLLVDWVRGSMNTEAFF. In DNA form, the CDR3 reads TGTGCCAGCAGTTTATTGGTGGATTGGGTTAGGGGGAGCATGAACACTGAAGCTTTCTTT. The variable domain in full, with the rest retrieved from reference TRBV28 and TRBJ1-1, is DVKVTQSSRYLVKRTGEKVFLECVQDMDHENMFWYRQDPGLGLRLIYFSYDVKMKEKGDIPEGYSVSREKKERFSLILESASTNQTSMYLCASSLLVDWVRGSMNTEAFFGQGTRLTVV.

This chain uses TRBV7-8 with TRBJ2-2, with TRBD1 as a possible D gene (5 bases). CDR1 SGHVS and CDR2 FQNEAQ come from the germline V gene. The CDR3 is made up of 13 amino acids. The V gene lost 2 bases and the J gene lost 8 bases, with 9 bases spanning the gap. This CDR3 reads CASSLRGLGELFF. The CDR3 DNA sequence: TGTGCCAGCAGCTTAAGGGGATTAGGGGAGCTGTTTTTT.

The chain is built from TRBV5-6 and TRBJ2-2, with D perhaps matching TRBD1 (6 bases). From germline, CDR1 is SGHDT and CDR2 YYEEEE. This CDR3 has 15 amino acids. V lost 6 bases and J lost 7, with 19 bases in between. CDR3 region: CASTKWDTLGGELFF. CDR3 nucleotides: TGTGCCAGCACCAAATGGGACACTTTGGGCGGGGAGCTGTTTTTT.

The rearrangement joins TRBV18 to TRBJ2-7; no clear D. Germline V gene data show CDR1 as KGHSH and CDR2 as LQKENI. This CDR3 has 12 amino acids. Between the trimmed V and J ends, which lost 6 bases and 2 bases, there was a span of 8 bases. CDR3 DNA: TGTGCCAGCTCGTCCCCCGCCTACGAGCAGTACTTC. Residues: CASSSPAYEQYF.

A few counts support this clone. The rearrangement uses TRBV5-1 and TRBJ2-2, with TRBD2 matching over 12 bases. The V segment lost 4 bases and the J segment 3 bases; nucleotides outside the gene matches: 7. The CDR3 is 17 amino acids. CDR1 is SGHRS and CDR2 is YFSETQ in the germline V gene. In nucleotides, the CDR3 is TGCGCCAGCAGCCCATCTAGCGGGAGGGCCCACACCGGGGAGCTGTTTTTT. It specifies CASSPSSGRAHTGELFF.

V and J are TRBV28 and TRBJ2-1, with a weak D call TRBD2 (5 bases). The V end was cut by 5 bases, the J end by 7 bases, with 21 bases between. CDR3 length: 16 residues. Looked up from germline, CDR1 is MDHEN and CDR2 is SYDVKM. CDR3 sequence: CASSGGQAKPRNEQFF. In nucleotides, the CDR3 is TGTGCCAGCAGTGGCGGGCAGGCAAAACCAAGAAATGAGCAGTTCTTC.

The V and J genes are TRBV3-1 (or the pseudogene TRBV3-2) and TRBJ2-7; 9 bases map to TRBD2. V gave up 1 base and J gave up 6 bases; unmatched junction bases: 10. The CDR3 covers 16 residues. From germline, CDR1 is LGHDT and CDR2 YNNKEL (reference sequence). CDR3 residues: CASSQVLAGGSSEQYF. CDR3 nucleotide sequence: TGTGCCAGCAGCCAAGTACTAGCGGGTGGGTCGTCCGAGCAGTACTTC.

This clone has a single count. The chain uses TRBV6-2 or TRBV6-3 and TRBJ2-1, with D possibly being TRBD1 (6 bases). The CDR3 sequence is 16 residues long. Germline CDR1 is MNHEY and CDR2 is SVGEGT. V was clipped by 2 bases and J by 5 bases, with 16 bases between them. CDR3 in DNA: TGTGCCAGCAGTTACCGTCGTGGGGGCCAGGACAATGAGCAGTTCTTC. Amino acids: CASSYRRGGQDNEQFF.

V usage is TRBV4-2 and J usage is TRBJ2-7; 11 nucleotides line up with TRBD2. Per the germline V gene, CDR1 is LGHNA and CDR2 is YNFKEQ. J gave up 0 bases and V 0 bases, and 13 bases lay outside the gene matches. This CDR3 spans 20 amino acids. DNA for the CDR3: TGTGCCAGCAGCCAAGATGCCTCCGGGCTAGCGGGAGGCAACTCCTACGAGCAGTACTTC. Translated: CASSQDASGLAGGNSYEQYF.

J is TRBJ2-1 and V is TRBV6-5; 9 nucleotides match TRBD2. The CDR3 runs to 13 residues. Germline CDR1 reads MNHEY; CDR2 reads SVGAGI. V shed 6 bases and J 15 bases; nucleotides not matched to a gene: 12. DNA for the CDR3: TGTGCCAGCAGCCCCAGCGGGGGGCCCCGGAGGTTCTTC. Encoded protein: CASSPSGGPRRFF.

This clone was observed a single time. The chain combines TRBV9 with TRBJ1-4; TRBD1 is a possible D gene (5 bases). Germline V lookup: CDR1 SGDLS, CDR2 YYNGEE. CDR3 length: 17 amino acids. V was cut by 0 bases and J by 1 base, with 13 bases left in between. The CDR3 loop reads CASSVGRQGITNEKLFF. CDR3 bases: TGTGCCAGCAGCGTAGGTCGGCAGGGAATAACTAATGAAAAACTGTTTTTT.

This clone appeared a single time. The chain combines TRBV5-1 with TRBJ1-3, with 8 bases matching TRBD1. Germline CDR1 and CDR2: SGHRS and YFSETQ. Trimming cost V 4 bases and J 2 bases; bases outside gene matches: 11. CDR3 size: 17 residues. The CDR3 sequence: CASSPQTGGTTGNTIYF. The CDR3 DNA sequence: TGCGCCAGCAGCCCTCAAACAGGGGGAACTACTGGAAACACCATATATTTT.

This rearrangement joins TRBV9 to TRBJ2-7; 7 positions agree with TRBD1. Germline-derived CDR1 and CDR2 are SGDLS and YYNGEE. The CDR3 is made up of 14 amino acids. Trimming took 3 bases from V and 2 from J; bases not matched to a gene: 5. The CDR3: CASSALTGPYEQYF. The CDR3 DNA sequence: TGTGCCAGCAGCGCACTGACAGGGCCCTACGAGCAGTACTTC. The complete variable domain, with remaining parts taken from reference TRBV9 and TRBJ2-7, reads DSGVTQTPKHLITATGQRVTLRCSPRSGDLSVYWYQQSLDQGLQFLIQYYNGEERAKGNILERFSAQQFPDLHSELNLSSLELGDSALYFCASSALTGPYEQYFGPGTRLTVT.

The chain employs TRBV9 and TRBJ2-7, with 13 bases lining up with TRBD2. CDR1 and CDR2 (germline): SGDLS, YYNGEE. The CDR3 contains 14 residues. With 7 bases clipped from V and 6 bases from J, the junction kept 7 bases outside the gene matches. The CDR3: CASGGLAGSSEQYF. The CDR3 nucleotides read TGTGCCAGCGGGGGACTAGCGGGGTCGTCCGAGCAGTACTTC.

CDR3 sequence reads: CASSVGTGADGANVLTF. CDR3 in DNA: TGTGCCAGCAGCGTCGGGACAGGGGCTGACGGGGCCAACGTCCTGACTTTC. The chain combines TRBV7-8 with TRBJ2-6; TRBD1 aligns across 10 bases. This CDR3 region has 17 residues. With 5 bases clipped from V and 4 bases from J, the junction kept 8 bases outside the gene matches. Germline values: CDR1 SGHVS, CDR2 FQNEAQ.